This T cell receptor (beta chain) was captured by sequencing in a study of blood T cell dynamics during melanoma immunotherapy. Study overall: Patients with metastatic melanoma got pembrolizumab or nivolumab-ipilimumab as first-line care.

Study-level points and caveats: At W3, later disease-control patients showed bifurcated PBMC repertoire changes, unlike progressors. Clones driving repertoire changes may be melanoma-specific or general immune activation.

Time point meaning: week 3, after first cycle of checkpoint inhibitor. Patients with prior systemic cancer treatment, concomitant immunosuppressants, or other active malignancies were excluded. This clone occurred a few times. Its antigen remains unidentified. TCRdb keeps only in-frame clones here, not all; method: immunoSEQ multiplex PCR. The repertoire holds more than 8,000 clones, with around 90% as singletons. Germline V gene lookup returns CDR1 KGHSH and CDR2 LQKENI. This CDR3 is built from 15 residues. Trimming removed 0 bases from V and 2 bases from J, with 11 bases in between. Source: blood, taken from a patient treated with checkpoint blockade. The rearrangement links TRBV18 to TRBJ2-7, with D uncertain. The TCR originated in a human donor with melanoma. The CDR3 sequence: CASSPPQALTYEQYF. DNA for the CDR3: TGTGCCAGCTCACCACCGCAAGCACTTACCTACGAGCAGTACTTC.